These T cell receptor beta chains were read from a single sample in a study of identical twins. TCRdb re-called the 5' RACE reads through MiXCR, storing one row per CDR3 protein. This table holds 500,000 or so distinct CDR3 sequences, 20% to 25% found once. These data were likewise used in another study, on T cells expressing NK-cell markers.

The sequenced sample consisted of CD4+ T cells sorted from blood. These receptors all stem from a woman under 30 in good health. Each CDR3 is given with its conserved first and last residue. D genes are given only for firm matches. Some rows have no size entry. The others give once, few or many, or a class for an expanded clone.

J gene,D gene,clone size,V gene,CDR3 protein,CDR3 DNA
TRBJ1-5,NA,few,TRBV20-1,CSAKGDPNQPQHF,TGCAGTGCTAAAGGGGACCCGAATCAGCCCCAGCATTTT
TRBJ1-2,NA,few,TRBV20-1,CSARDPQGRDSGYTF,TGCAGTGCTAGAGACCCCCAAGGGAGGGATTCTGGCTACACCTTC
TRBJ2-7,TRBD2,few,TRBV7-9,CASSRTSHTSYEQYF,TGTGCCAGCAGCCGGACTAGCCATACCTCCTACGAGCAGTACTTC
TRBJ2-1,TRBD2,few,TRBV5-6,CASSWGTNYNEQFF,TGTGCCAGCAGCTGGGGGACTAACTACAATGAGCAGTTCTTC
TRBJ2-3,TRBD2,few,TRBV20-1,CSAREGSGGAASTDTQYF,TGCAGTGCTAGAGAAGGAAGCGGGGGGGCTGCTAGCACAGATACGCAGTATTTT
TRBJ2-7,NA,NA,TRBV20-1,CSARVTDNPYEQYF,TGCAGTGCTAGAGTTACGGACAACCCCTACGAGCAGTACTTC
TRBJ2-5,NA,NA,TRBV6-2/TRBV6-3,CASSYRTIQETQYF,TGTGCCAGCAGTTATCGGACCATACAAGAGACCCAGTACTTC
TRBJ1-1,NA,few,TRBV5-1,CASSLLGVTEAFF,TGCGCCAGCAGCTTACTAGGGGTCACTGAAGCTTTCTTT
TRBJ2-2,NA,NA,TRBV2,CASRWQDEGGELFF,TGTGCCAGCAGGTGGCAGGACGAGGGCGGGGAGCTGTTTTTT
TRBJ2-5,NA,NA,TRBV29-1,CSVELLSETQYF,TGCAGCGTTGAATTGCTTTCGGAGACCCAGTACTTC
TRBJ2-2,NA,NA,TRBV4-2,CASSQGDWTANTGELFF,TGTGCCAGCAGCCAAGGCGACTGGACTGCGAACACCGGGGAGCTGTTTTTT
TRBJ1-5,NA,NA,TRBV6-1,CASSIGNQDGNQPQHF,TGTGCCAGCAGCATTGGAAACCAGGATGGCAATCAGCCCCAGCATTTT
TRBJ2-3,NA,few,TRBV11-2,CASSVAELVYF,TGTGCCAGCAGCGTAGCGGAGTTGGTGTATTTT
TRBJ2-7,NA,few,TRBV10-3,CAISFSVFSYEQYF,TGTGCCATCAGCTTCAGCGTCTTCTCCTACGAGCAGTACTTC
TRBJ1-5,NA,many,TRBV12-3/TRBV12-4,CASSFGDTNQPQHF,TGTGCCAGCAGTTTTGGGGACACCAATCAGCCCCAGCATTTT
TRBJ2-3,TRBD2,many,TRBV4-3,CASSPGGGNYPSTDTQYF,TGCGCCAGCAGCCCGGGAGGCGGGAACTACCCTAGCACAGATACGCAGTATTTT
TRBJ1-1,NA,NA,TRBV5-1,CASSPFSGDTEAFF,TGCGCCAGCAGCCCTTTTTCAGGGGATACTGAAGCTTTCTTT
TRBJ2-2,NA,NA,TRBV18,CASSPLRTSNTGELFF,TGTGCCAGCTCACCTTTACGGACTTCAAACACCGGGGAGCTGTTTTTT
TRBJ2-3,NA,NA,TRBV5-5,CASSPTGQALETQYF,TGTGCCAGCAGCCCAACTGGGCAAGCTTTAGAGACGCAGTATTTT
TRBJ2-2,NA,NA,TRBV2,CASSEWSTGELFF,TGTGCCAGCAGTGAATGGTCCACCGGGGAGCTGTTTTTT
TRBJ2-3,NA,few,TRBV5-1,CASSRYLPTDTQYF,TGCGCCAGCAGCCGCTACCTACCCACAGATACGCAGTATTTT
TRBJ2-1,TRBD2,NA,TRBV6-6,CASGPGGEQFF,TGTGCCAGCGGTCCGGGGGGTGAGCAGTTCTTC
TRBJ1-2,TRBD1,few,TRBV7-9,CASSSQQGAGYGYTF,TGTGCCAGCAGCTCTCAACAGGGGGCTGGCTATGGCTACACCTTC
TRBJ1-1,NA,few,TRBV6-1,CASSSARYPNTEAFF,TGTGCCAGCAGCAGTGCCCGGTACCCGAACACTGAAGCTTTCTTT
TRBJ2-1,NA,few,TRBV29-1,CSVERQQGAYNEQFF,TGCAGCGTTGAGCGTCAACAGGGTGCCTACAATGAGCAGTTCTTC
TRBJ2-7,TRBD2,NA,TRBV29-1,CSVEGASGRVYEQYF,TGCAGCGTTGAAGGGGCTAGCGGGAGGGTGTACGAGCAGTACTTC
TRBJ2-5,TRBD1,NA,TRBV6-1,CASSTQGAWETQYF,TGTGCCAGCAGTACACAGGGGGCTTGGGAGACCCAGTACTTC
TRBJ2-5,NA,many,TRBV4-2,CASSQGTNRGGETQYF,TGTGCCAGCAGCCAAGGGACTAACAGGGGAGGAGAGACCCAGTACTTC